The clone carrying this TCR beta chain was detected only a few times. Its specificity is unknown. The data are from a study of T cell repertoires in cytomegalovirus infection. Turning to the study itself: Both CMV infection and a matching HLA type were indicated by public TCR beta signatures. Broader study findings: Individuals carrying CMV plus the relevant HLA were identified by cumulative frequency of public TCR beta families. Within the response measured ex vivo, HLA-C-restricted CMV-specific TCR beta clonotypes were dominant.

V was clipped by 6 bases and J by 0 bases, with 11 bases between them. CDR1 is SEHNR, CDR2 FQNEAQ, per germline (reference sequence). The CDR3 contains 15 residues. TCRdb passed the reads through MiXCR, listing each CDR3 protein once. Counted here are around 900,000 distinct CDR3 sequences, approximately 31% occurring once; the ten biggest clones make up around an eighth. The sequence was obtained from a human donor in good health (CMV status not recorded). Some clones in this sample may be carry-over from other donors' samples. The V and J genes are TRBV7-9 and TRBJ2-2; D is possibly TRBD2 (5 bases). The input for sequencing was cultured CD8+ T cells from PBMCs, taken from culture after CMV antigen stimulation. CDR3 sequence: CASRTINSNTGELFF. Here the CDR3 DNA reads TGTGCCAGCAGGACTATCAACTCGAACACCGGGGAGCTGTTTTTT.